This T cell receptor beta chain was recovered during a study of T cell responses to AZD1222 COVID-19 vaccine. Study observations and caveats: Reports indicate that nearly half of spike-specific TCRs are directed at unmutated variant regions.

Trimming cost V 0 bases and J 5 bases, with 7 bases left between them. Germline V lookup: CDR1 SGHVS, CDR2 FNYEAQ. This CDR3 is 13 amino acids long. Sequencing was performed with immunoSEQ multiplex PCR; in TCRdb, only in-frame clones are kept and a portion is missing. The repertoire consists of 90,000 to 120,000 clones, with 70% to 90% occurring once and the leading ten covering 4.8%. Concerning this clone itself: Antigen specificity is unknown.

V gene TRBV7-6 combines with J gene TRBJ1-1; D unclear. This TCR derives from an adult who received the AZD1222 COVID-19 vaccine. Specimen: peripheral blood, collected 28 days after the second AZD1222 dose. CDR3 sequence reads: CASSLAAITEAFF. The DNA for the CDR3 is TGTGCCAGCAGCTTAGCTGCTATAACTGAAGCTTTCTTT.